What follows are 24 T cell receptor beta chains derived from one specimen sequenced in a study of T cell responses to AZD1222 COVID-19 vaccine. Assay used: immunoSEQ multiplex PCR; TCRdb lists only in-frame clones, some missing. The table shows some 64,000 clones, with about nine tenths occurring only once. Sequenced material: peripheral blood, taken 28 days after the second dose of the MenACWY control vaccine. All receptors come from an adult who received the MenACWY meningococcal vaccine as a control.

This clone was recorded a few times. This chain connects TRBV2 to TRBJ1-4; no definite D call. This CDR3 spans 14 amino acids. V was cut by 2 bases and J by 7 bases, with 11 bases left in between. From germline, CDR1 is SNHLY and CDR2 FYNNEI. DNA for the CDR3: TGTGCCAGCAGTGAAACGGTGGGAAGTGAAAAACTGTTTTTT. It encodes CASSETVGSEKLFF.

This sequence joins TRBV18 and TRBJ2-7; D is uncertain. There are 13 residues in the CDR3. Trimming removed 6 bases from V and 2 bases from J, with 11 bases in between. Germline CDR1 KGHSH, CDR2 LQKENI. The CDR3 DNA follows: TGTGCCAGCTCCCGATACAGAACCTACGAGCAGTACTTC. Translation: CASSRYRTYEQYF.

The CDR3 coding sequence is TGTGCCAGCAGTGAGCGCAGGGCCAGCTTTAGCTCTGGAAACACCATATATTTT. Translated: CASSERRASFSSGNTIYF. The V and J genes are TRBV2 and TRBJ1-3; D might be TRBD1 (5 bases). The CDR3 is 18 residues long. The ends were cut back, 3 bases at V and 0 bases at J, with 18 bases in the middle. CDR1 is SNHLY, CDR2 FYNNEI, per germline.

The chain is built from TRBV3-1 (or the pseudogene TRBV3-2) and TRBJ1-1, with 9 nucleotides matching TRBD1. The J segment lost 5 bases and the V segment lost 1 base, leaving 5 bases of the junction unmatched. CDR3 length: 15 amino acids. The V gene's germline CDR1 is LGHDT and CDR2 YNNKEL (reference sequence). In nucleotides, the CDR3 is TGTGCCAGCAGCCAAGGGGTCGGGACAGGGACTGAAGCTTTCTTT. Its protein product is CASSQGVGTGTEAFF.

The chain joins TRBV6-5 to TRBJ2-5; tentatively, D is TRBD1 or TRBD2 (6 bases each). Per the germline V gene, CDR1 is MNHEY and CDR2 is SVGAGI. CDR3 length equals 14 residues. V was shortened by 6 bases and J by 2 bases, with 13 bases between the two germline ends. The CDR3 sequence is CASSPGAGQETQYF. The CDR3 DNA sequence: TGTGCCAGCAGCCCGGGGGCCGGACAAGAGACCCAGTACTTC.

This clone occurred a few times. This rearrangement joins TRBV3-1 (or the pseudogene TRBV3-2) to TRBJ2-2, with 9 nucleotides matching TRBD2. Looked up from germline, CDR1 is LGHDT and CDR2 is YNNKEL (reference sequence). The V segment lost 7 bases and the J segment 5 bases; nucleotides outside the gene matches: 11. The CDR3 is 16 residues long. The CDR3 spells CASISMAGGRTGELFF. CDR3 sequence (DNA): TGTGCCAGCATCTCGATGGCGGGAGGGAGGACCGGGGAGCTGTTTTTT.

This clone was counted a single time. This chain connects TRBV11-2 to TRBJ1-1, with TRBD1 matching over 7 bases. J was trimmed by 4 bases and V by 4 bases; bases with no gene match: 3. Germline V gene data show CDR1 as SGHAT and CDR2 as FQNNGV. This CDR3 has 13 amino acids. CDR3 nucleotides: TGTGCCAGCAGCTCAGACAGGGCCACTGAAGCTTTCTTT. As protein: CASSSDRATEAFF.

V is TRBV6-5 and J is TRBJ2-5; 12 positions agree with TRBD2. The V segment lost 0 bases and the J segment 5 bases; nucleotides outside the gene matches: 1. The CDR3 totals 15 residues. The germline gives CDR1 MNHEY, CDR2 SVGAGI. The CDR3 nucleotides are TGTGCCAGCAGTTACTCGGGGACTAGCGGGGAGACCCAGTACTTC. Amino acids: CASSYSGTSGETQYF.

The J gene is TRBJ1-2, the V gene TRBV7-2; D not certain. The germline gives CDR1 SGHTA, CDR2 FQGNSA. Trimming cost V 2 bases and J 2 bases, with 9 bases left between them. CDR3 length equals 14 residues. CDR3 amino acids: CASSLNSQNYGYTF. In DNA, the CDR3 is TGTGCCAGCAGCTTAAACAGCCAAAACTATGGCTACACCTTC. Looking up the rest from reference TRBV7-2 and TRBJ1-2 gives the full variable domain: GAGVSQSPSNKVTEKGKDVELRCDPISGHTALYWYRQSLGQGLEFLIYFQGNSAPDKSGLPSDRFSAERTGGSVSTLTIQRTQQEDSAVYLCASSLNSQNYGYTFGSGTRLTVV.

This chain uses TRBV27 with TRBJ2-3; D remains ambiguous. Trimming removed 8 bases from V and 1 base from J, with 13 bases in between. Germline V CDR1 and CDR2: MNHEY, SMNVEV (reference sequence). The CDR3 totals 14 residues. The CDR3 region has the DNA TGTGCCAGCGGACCGCGCCTGGGCACAGATACGCAGTATTTT. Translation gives CASGPRLGTDTQYF.

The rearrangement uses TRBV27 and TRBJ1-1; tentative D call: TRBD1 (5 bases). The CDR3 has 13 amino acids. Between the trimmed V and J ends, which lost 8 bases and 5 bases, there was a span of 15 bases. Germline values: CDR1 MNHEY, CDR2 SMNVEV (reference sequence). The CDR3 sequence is CASGTRGETEAFF. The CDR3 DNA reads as TGTGCCAGCGGAACTCGGGGGGAGACTGAAGCTTTCTTT.

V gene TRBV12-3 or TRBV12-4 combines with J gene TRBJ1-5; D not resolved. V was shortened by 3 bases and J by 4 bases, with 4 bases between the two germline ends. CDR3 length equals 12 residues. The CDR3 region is CASSFRNQPQHF. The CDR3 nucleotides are TGTGCCAGCAGTTTTAGGAATCAGCCCCAGCATTTT.

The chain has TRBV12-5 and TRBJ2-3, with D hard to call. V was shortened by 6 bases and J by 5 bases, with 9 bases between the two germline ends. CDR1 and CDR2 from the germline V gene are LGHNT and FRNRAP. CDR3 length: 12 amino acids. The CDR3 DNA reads TGTGCTAGTGGGACCGAAGGAGATACGCAGTATTTT. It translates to CASGTEGDTQYF.

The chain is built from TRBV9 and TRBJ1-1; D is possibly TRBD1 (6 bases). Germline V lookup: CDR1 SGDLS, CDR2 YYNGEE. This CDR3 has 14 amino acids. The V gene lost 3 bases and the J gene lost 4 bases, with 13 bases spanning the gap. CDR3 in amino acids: CASSGGAWGTEAFF. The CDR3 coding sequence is TGTGCCAGCAGCGGGGGGGCCTGGGGCACTGAAGCTTTCTTT.

The CDR3 sequence is CASRTTASPGNTIYF. CDR3 bases: TGTGCCAGCAGAACGACAGCGTCACCTGGAAACACCATATATTTT. The chain carries TRBV28 and TRBJ1-3; tentative D call: TRBD1 (5 bases). The germline CDR1 and CDR2 sequences are MDHEN and SYDVKM. CDR3 length: 15 residues. V dropped 6 bases and J dropped 2 bases, with 14 bases sitting between them. The full variable domain, rest sourced from reference TRBV28 and TRBJ1-3, is DVKVTQSSRYLVKRTGEKVFLECVQDMDHENMFWYRQDPGLGLRLIYFSYDVKMKEKGDIPEGYSVSREKKERFSLILESASTNQTSMYLCASRTTASPGNTIYFGEGSWLTVV.

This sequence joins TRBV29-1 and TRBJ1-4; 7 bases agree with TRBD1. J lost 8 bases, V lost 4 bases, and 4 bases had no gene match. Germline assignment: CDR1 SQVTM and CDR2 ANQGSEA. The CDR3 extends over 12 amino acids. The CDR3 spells CSVGRGGEKLFF. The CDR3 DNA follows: TGCAGCGTTGGCAGGGGGGGGGAAAAACTGTTTTTT.

As DNA, the CDR3 is TGTGCCAGCAGCCGCTCGCCTGAAGCTTTCTTT. The encoded protein is CASSRSPEAFF. This chain joins TRBV3-1 (or the pseudogene TRBV3-2) and TRBJ1-1; no clear D. V lost 4 bases, J lost 6 bases, and 6 bases lay in between. This CDR3 region has 11 residues. CDR1 LGHDT and CDR2 YNNKEL come from the germline V gene (reference sequence).

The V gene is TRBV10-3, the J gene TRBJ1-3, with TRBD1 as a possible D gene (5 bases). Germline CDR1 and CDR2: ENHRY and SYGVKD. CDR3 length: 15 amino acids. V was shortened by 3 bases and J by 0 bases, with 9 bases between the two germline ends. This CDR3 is CAISDPQGSGNTIYF. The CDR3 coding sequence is TGTGCCATCAGTGACCCCCAGGGCTCTGGAAACACCATATATTTT.

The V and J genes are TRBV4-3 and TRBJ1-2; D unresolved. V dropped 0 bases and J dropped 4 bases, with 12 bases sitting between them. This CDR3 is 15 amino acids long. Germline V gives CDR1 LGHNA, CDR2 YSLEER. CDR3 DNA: TGCGCCAGCAGCCAAGAGAGCCGTACGGTCTATGGCTACACCTTC. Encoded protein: CASSQESRTVYGYTF.

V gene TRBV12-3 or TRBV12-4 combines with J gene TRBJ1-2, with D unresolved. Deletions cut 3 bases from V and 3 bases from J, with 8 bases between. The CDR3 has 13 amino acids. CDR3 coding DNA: TGTGCCAGCAGTTTGGACGGCCACTATGGCTACACCTTC. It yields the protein CASSLDGHYGYTF.

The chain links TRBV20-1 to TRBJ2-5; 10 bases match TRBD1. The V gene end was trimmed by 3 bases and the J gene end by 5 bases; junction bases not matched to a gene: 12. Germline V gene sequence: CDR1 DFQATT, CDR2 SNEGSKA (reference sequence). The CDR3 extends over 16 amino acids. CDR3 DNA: TGCAGTGCTAGTTTTCCCGGGACAGGGGCCTCGGAGACCCAGTACTTC. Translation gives CSASFPGTGASETQYF.

CDR3 bases: TGTGCCAGCAGCTCCTCGAGACTCCCCAGCAATGAGCAGTTCTTC. The encoded protein is CASSSSRLPSNEQFF. The gene calls are TRBV7-2 and TRBJ2-1, with D uncertain. The CDR3 consists of 15 residues. Deletions cut 4 bases from V and 6 bases from J, with 16 bases between. Germline V gene data show CDR1 as SGHTA and CDR2 as FQGNSA.

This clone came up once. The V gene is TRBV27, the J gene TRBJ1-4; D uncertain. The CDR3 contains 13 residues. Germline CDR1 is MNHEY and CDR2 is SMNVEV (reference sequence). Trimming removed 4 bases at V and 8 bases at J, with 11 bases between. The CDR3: CASSYGSREKLFF. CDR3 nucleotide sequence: TGTGCCAGCAGTTACGGCAGCAGAGAAAAACTGTTTTTT.

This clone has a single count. Here the CDR3 DNA reads TGTGCCAGCAGTTTCATAGGGCCTAATCAGCCCCAGCATTTT. It specifies CASSFIGPNQPQHF. This chain connects TRBV27 to TRBJ1-5; no firm D call. Germline V gene sequence: CDR1 MNHEY, CDR2 SMNVEV (reference sequence). V dropped 3 bases and J dropped 4 bases, with 10 bases sitting between them. This CDR3 is 14 amino acids long.